The 28 T cell receptor beta chains reported below all come from one sample, sequenced in a study of blood T cells in healthy people across ages. The second PCR ran roughly 6 to 11 cycles with a sample-barcoded 5' primer and J-beta primers. TCRdb re-called the 5' RACE reads through MiXCR, storing one row per CDR3 protein. The repertoire holds more than 450,000 distinct CDR3 sequences, with about 27% as singletons. These records were also assigned to another study, of T cells of mothers and their children.

The source material was blood. These receptors came from a boy aged 2 to 10 in good health.

This clonotype was counted a few times. The V call is TRBV5-1, the J call TRBJ2-5; 9 bases agree with TRBD2. The end of the DNA fits TRBJ2-1 better, so the J call may be wrong. Germline CDR1 SGHRS, CDR2 YFSETQ. The CDR3 has 16 residues. CDR3 in DNA: TGCGCCAGCAGCTTGGACCCTAGCGGGATTTACAATGAGCAGTTCTTC. Translating gives CASSLDPSGIYNEQFF.

The V call is TRBV11-3, the J call TRBJ2-3; D call uncertain. This CDR3 has 15 amino acids. Germline V lookup: CDR1 SGHNT, CDR2 YENEEA. Trimming removed 7 bases at V and 1 base at J, with 15 bases between. DNA of the CDR3: TGTGCCAGCACCCGGGCGGCTTCTCGCACAGATACGCAGTATTTT. Translation gives CASTRAASRTDTQYF.

This clonotype was observed a few times. This sequence joins TRBV9 and TRBJ2-7; 8 bases fit TRBD2. Germline CDR1 and CDR2: SGDLS and YYNGEE. This CDR3 contains 15 residues. With 4 bases clipped from V and 4 bases from J, the junction kept 10 bases outside the gene matches. CDR3 DNA: TGTGCCAGCAGCCCACTCCCAGCGGGGGTATACGAGCAGTACTTC. Translation: CASSPLPAGVYEQYF.

The rearrangement joins TRBV7-9 to TRBJ2-5, with D maybe TRBD1 (5 bases). With 1 base removed from V and 1 base from J, the gap between germline ends came to 13 bases. This CDR3 spans 16 amino acids. Germline V gene data show CDR1 as SEHNR and CDR2 as FQNEAQ (reference sequence). This CDR3 reads CASSLELRAPQETQYF. CDR3 in DNA: TGTGCCAGCAGCTTAGAACTCAGGGCGCCCCAAGAGACCCAGTACTTC.

This clonotype came up a few times. The genes are TRBV2 and TRBJ1-1; 10 bases agree with TRBD1. This CDR3 comprises 13 residues. Germline V gives CDR1 SNHLY, CDR2 FYNNEI. V shed 4 bases and J 10 bases; nucleotides not matched to a gene: 6. The CDR3 bases are TGTGCCAGCAGTGTTGACAGGGGGCGAGGAGCTTTCTTT. Protein: CASSVDRGRGAFF.

The genes are TRBV20-1 and TRBJ2-7, with D possibly TRBD2 on 6 matching bases. This CDR3 region has 14 residues. The ends were cut back, 0 bases at V and 2 bases at J, with 11 bases in the middle. Germline CDR1 is DFQATT and CDR2 is SNEGSKA (reference sequence). CDR3 loop: CSARDSRGAYEQYF. The CDR3 DNA is TGCAGTGCTAGAGATTCGCGGGGAGCCTACGAGCAGTACTTC.

The chain joins TRBV3-1 to TRBJ2-7, with D perhaps matching TRBD2 (5 bases). The length of the CDR3 is 13 residues. From germline, CDR1 is LGHDT and CDR2 YNNKEL (reference sequence). Trimming removed 1 base from V and 3 bases from J, with 7 bases in between. CDR3 loop: CASSQGGIYEQYF. DNA of the CDR3: TGTGCCAGCAGCCAAGGAGGGATCTACGAGCAGTACTTC.

A remark on this clonotype: The junction departs from germline at one end; a sequencing error may be responsible. This sequence joins TRBV7-3 and TRBJ2-5; TRBD2 matches 8 bases. The tail of the sequence fits TRBJ2-7 better, so the J call may be wrong. CDR1 and CDR2 (germline): SGHTA, FQGTGA. There are 17 residues in the CDR3. CDR3 nucleotide sequence: TGCGCCAGCAGCCAAGGCCCCCTGAGCGGGGGCATCTACGAGCAGTACTTC. Protein product: CASSQGPLSGGIYEQYF.

This clonotype was counted only a few times. The chain uses TRBV5-5 and TRBJ1-5; maybe TRBD1 (5 bases). The CDR3 sequence is 15 residues long. The V end was cut by 1 base, the J end by 4 bases, with 12 bases between. The V gene's germline CDR1 is SGHKS and CDR2 YYEKEE (reference sequence). CDR3 residues: CASSLLSGGNQPQHF. CDR3 sequence (DNA): TGTGCCAGCAGCTTGCTATCCGGGGGAAATCAGCCCCAGCATTTT.

This clonotype was detected only a few times. The gene calls are TRBV10-3 and TRBJ2-3; 10 nucleotides line up with TRBD2. V shed 2 bases, J shed 2 bases, and the junction held 7 bases outside the gene matches. This CDR3 spans 17 amino acids. Germline CDR1 and CDR2: ENHRY and SYGVKD. CDR3 nucleotide sequence: TGTGCCATCAGTGAGCTGGAAACTAGCGGGGTCACAGATACGCAGTATTTT. Translating it yields CAISELETSGVTDTQYF.

V is TRBV3-1 and J is TRBJ2-2; 7 bases agree with TRBD2. Trimming removed 1 base from V and 1 base from J; junction bases left unmatched: 9. Germline V gene data show CDR1 as LGHDT and CDR2 as YNNKEL (reference sequence). CDR3 length: 18 residues. The CDR3 DNA reads TGTGCCAGCAGCCAAGGACCCCCGGGACTACTGAACACCGGGGAGCTGTTTTTT. Translated, it gives CASSQGPPGLLNTGELFF. The whole variable domain, remainder taken from reference TRBV3-1 and TRBJ2-2, is DTAVSQTPKYLVTQMGNDKSIKCEQNLGHDTMYWYKQDSKKFLKIMFSYNNKELIINETVPNRFSPKSPDKAHLNLHINSLELGDSAVYFCASSQGPPGLLNTGELFFGEGSRLTVL.

The V call is TRBV9, the J call TRBJ2-2, with TRBD1 matching 7 bases. The CDR3 has 17 residues. Germline lookup yields CDR1 SGDLS and CDR2 YYNGEE. The ends lost 2 bases at V and 0 bases at J; junction bases unmatched: 7. The CDR3 spells CASSVIRDRANTGELFF. In DNA form, the CDR3 reads TGTGCCAGCAGCGTGATCCGGGACAGAGCGAACACCGGGGAGCTGTTTTTT.

The chain couples TRBV3-1 to TRBJ2-2; possibly TRBD2 for D (5 bases). The V end lost 5 bases, the J end lost 6 bases, and 13 bases lay between the germline ends. The CDR3 is 14 amino acids. From germline, CDR1 is LGHDT and CDR2 YNNKEL (reference sequence). The CDR3 nucleotides are TGTGCCAGCAGCAATCATCGTAGCGCCGGGGAGCTGTTTTTT. Translating it yields CASSNHRSAGELFF.

This clonotype was recorded a few times. The chain joins TRBV19 to TRBJ1-2; 8 nucleotides match TRBD1. V lost 8 bases and J lost 2; bases outside the gene matches: 4. The CDR3 loop spans 13 amino acids. CDR1 is LNHDA and CDR2 is SQIVND in the germline V gene (reference sequence). Here the CDR3 DNA reads TGTGCCAGTGGACAGGGAGTCAACTATGGCTACACCTTC. Encoded protein: CASGQGVNYGYTF.

The CDR3 DNA sequence: TGTGCCAGCACCTTCTCTTTAGGTACTAGGATCACCGGGGAGCTGTTTTTT. Protein sequence: CASTFSLGTRITGELFF. The V gene is TRBV7-9, the J gene TRBJ2-2; tentative D call: TRBD2 (5 bases). CDR1 is SEHNR and CDR2 is FQNEAQ in the germline V gene (reference sequence). CDR3 size: 17 residues. V lost 7 bases and J 4 bases, leaving 22 bases between the germline ends. The variable domain in full, with the rest retrieved from reference TRBV7-9 and TRBJ2-2, is DTGVSQNPRHKITKRGQNVTFRCDPISEHNRLYWYRQTLGQGPEFLTYFQNEAQLEKSRLLSDRFSAERPKGSFSTLEIQRTEQGDSAMYLCASTFSLGTRITGELFFGEGSRLTVL.

The chain links TRBV20-1 to TRBJ2-7, with TRBD1 identical over 7 bases. The CDR3 is made up of 19 amino acids. V was clipped by 1 base and J by 3 bases; unmatched bases: 21. Germline-derived CDR1 and CDR2 are DFQATT and SNEGSKA (reference sequence). The CDR3 DNA reads as TGCAGTGCTAGAGTAAGAAGGGGGCGGTTTGGCTCCCCGGGCTACGAGCAGTACTTC. Translation: CSARVRRGRFGSPGYEQYF.

The rearrangement uses TRBV10-3 and TRBJ1-1, with D unclear. This CDR3 comprises 14 residues. V shed 4 bases and J shed 3 bases, with 12 bases lying between them. Germline values: CDR1 ENHRY, CDR2 SYGVKD. The CDR3 region has the DNA TGTGCCATCAGTGGTCCGGAGACGTACACTGAAGCTTTCTTT. It translates to CAISGPETYTEAFF.

V and J are TRBV12-3 or TRBV12-4 and TRBJ1-5, with D perhaps TRBD1 (5 bases). The CDR3 extends over 16 amino acids. Trimming shortened V by 6 bases and J by 6 bases, and 21 bases separated the two germline ends. The CDR3 here is CASSPLKGLGGQPQHF. CDR3 nucleotides: TGTGCCAGCAGCCCCCTCAAAGGGCTCGGGGGTCAGCCCCAGCATTTT.

This sequence joins TRBV3-1 and TRBJ2-5, with 8 bases lining up with TRBD2. The closer fit of TRBJ2-7 to the DNA end suggests the J call may be wrong. Germline V gene lookup returns CDR1 LGHDT and CDR2 YNNKEL (reference sequence). This CDR3 spans 14 amino acids. CDR3 sequence (DNA): TGTGCCAGCTCGTTTGGGACTAGTAACTACGAGCAGTACTTC. It encodes CASSFGTSNYEQYF.

Many counts were recorded for this clonotype. This chain connects TRBV12-3 or TRBV12-4 to TRBJ2-1; D may be TRBD1 or TRBD2 (6 bases each). The CDR3 has 16 residues. V lost 7 bases to trimming and J lost 1 base, with 17 bases between them. The chain's CDR3 is CASKLLGGSSYNEQFF. The CDR3 DNA follows: TGTGCCAGCAAACTTTTAGGGGGGAGTTCCTACAATGAGCAGTTCTTC.

The chain carries TRBV29-1 and TRBJ2-6, with D possibly being TRBD1 or TRBD2 (5 bases each). The germline V and J ends were trimmed by 6 bases and 4 bases, with 19 bases remaining between them. This CDR3 has 16 residues. The V gene's germline CDR1 is SQVTM and CDR2 ANQGSEA. CDR3 in DNA: TGCAGCGTGAGACCGGGACGGATAAAAGGGGCCAACGTCCTGACTTTC. Its protein product is CSVRPGRIKGANVLTF. Drawing the rest from reference TRBV29-1 and TRBJ2-6, the complete variable domain is SAVISQKPSRDICQRGTSLTIQCQVDSQVTMMFWYRQQPGQSLTLIATANQGSEATYESGFVIDKFPISRPNLTFSTLTVSNMSPEDSSIYLCSVRPGRIKGANVLTFGAGSRLTVL.

This clonotype showed up just a few times. An end of the junction differs from the germline gene, which may be a read error. The rearrangement uses TRBV6-6 and TRBJ2-5, with D perhaps TRBD2 (5 bases). This CDR3 region has 12 residues. The V gene's germline CDR1 is MNHNY and CDR2 SVGAGI (reference sequence). The CDR3 nucleotides are TGTGCCAGCAGTACTAGGGCAGAGACCCAGCACTTC. Its protein product is CASSTRAETQHF.

The CDR3 DNA follows: TGCAGTGGTACAGGGTCTAACTATGGCTACACCTTC. It encodes CSGTGSNYGYTF. V is TRBV20-1 and J is TRBJ1-2; TRBD1 is a possible D gene (6 bases). This CDR3 contains 12 residues. Germline CDR1 DFQATT, CDR2 SNEGSKA (reference sequence). V was clipped by 7 bases and J by 0 bases, with 9 bases between them.

This chain uses TRBV7-9 with TRBJ2-5; TRBD2 agrees at 11 bases. This CDR3 comprises 17 residues. The germline CDR1 and CDR2 sequences are SEHNR and FQNEAQ (reference sequence). Unmatched junction bases numbered 5, after V lost 1 base and J lost 1 base. In DNA form, the CDR3 reads TGTGCCAGCAGCTTAGGACTTGGGACTAGCGGCCAAGAGACCCAGTACTTC. It specifies CASSLGLGTSGQETQYF.

The chain combines TRBV6-5 with TRBJ1-2, with D uncertain. Germline V CDR1 and CDR2: MNHEY, SVGAGI. The CDR3 loop spans 13 amino acids. Trimming took off 5 bases at V and 4 bases at J, with 11 bases between the two ends. CDR3 DNA sequence: TGTGCCAGCAGTAATACAGCTTCCTATGGCTACACCTTC. Translated: CASSNTASYGYTF.

The V call is TRBV14, the J call TRBJ2-3; weak D call: TRBD2 (5 bases). Germline V CDR1 and CDR2: SGHDN, FVKESK. The CDR3 has 16 amino acids. The germline V and J ends were trimmed by 2 bases and 1 base, with 13 bases remaining between them. This CDR3 is CASSQTDWRGTDTQYF. The DNA for the CDR3 is TGTGCCAGCAGCCAAACGGACTGGAGAGGCACAGATACGCAGTATTTT.

The table lists this clonotype with a few counts. The chain uses TRBV28 and TRBJ2-7; D not resolved. The V and J ends lost 7 bases and 8 bases respectively, with 15 bases between them. The CDR3 loop spans 12 amino acids. Germline CDR1 MDHEN, CDR2 SYDVKM. The CDR3 here is CASTQESQKQYF. The DNA of the CDR3 is TGTGCCAGCACCCAAGAGAGCCAGAAGCAGTACTTC.

This clonotype appeared a few times. The chain uses TRBV18 and TRBJ1-1; maybe TRBD1 (6 bases). V lost 6 bases, J lost 6 bases, and 17 bases lay in between. The CDR3 loop spans 14 amino acids. Germline CDR1 KGHSH, CDR2 LQKENI. CDR3 DNA sequence: TGTGCCAGCTCGTCCGTGGGGGGCAGGGCTGAAGCTTTCTTT. Protein sequence: CASSSVGGRAEAFF.